The T cell receptor (beta chain) under discussion was sequenced for a study of CD8 T cells in ankylosing spondylitis. A word on this clonotype: Its antigen is unknown.

V lost 0 bases to trimming and J lost 0 bases, with 9 bases between them. Germline assignment: CDR1 SGHRS and CDR2 YFSETQ. There are 16 residues in the CDR3. The authors made TCR beta libraries by quantitative 5'-RACE with molecular barcodes. TCRdb analysed the 5' RACE reads with MiXCR anew, one entry per CDR3 protein. Of under 950,000 distinct CDR3 sequences listed, 15% to 20% were seen once; the top ten hold 15% to 20%. Study-wide results and caveats: Reportedly, matched ankylosing spondylitis synovial fluid was significantly enriched for disease-linked clones. A motif in TCR beta, a set of roughly 8 highly homologous variants, appeared characteristic of ankylosing spondylitis blood.

This TCR derives from a male donor with ankylosing spondylitis. The chain recombines TRBV5-1 with TRBJ2-2; perhaps TRBD2 as D (6 bases). The sample taken for sequencing was blood, either unsorted or a sorted T cell fraction (not recorded which). The CDR3 spells CASSLEGLPNTGELFF. CDR3 DNA: TGCGCCAGCAGCTTGGAGGGACTGCCGAACACCGGGGAGCTGTTTTTT.